A single sample is the source of the 14 T cell receptor beta chains below, sequenced in a study of regulatory T cells in long-lasting Graves disease. The time point denotes: newly diagnosed GD, antithyroid drugs for less than 3 months. Scientists built the TCR library using RNA that was extracted from PBMCs. Construction of the TCR beta libraries employed iRepertoire HTBI primers in conjunction with Arm-PCR of CDR3 regions. TCRdb ran MiXCR on the multiplex PCR reads and lists one entry per CDR3 protein. Of 200,000 to 250,000 distinct CDR3 sequences in the sample, around 20% are singletons; the top ten hold roughly 13%. Sequenced material: peripheral blood mononuclear cells (PBMCs), taken at new diagnosis, from a patient treated with antithyroid drugs. The receptors come from a female donor with Graves disease.

The rearrangement links TRBV5-1 to TRBJ1-4, with D unclear. V dropped 0 bases and J dropped 0 bases, with 9 bases sitting between them. Germline CDR1 is SGHRS and CDR2 is YFSETQ. The CDR3 runs 16 residues. The CDR3 region has the DNA TGCGCCAGCAGCTTGGCCTTAGGAGCAACTAATGAAAAACTGTTTTTT. This codes for CASSLALGATNEKLFF. The variable domain in full, completed from reference TRBV5-1 and TRBJ1-4, reads KAGVTQTPRYLIKTRGQQVTLSCSPISGHRSVSWYQQTPGQGLQFLFEYFSETQRNKGNFPGRFSGRQFSNSRSEMNVSTLELGDSALYLCASSLALGATNEKLFFGSGTQLSVL.

This clonotype has ten or more counts. J is TRBJ2-7 and V is TRBV18; 8 bases map to TRBD2. Per germline, CDR1 KGHSH and CDR2 LQKENI. This CDR3 comprises 13 residues. V gave up 3 bases and J gave up 6 bases; unmatched junction bases: 4. In nucleotides, the CDR3 is TGTGCCAGCTCACCCCCCCGGGGGGGCGAGCAGTACTTC. This translates into CASSPPRGGEQYF. Full variable domain (remainder filled in from reference TRBV18 and TRBJ2-7): NAGVMQNPRHLVRRRGQEARLRCSPMKGHSHVYWYRQLPEEGLKFMVYLQKENIIDESGMPKERFSAEFPKEGPSILRIQQVVRGDSAAYFCASSPPRGGEQYFGPGTRLTVT.

V usage is TRBV11-2 and J usage is TRBJ2-3, with 10 bases that match TRBD2. The CDR3 is 15 residues long. J gave up 1 base and V 4 bases, and 2 bases lay outside the gene matches. Germline CDR1 is SGHAT and CDR2 is FQNNGV. CDR3: CASSWLAGGTDTQYF. The CDR3 bases are TGTGCCAGCAGCTGGCTAGCGGGGGGCACAGATACGCAGTATTTT.

With respect to this clonotype: This sequence is one base from a far larger clone and is likely a read error. The J gene is TRBJ2-7, the V gene TRBV6-9, with D maybe TRBD2 (5 bases). This CDR3 region has 16 residues. CDR1 is MNHGY and CDR2 is SVAAGI in the germline V gene. In DNA, the CDR3 is TGTGCCTGCAGTTACGCCTCTCCGGGAAGATCCTACGAGCAGTACTTC. Residues: CACSYASPGRSYEQYF.

This clonotype was detected many times. For the CDR3, the DNA is TGTGCCAGCAGCCTACTGGGACAGGGAAATTCACCCCTCCACTTT. This encodes CASSLLGQGNSPLHF. The J gene is TRBJ1-6, the V gene TRBV11-2, with 9 bases that match TRBD1. CDR1 SGHAT and CDR2 FQNNGV come from the germline V gene. The CDR3 runs 15 residues. V lost 5 bases and J lost 7; bases outside the gene matches: 6.

This clonotype occurred many times. V and J are TRBV7-2 and TRBJ1-6; no firm D call. From germline, CDR1 is SGHTA and CDR2 FQGNSA. V was shortened by 5 bases and J by 4 bases, with 12 bases between the two germline ends. There are 15 residues in the CDR3. CDR3 DNA sequence: TGTGCCAGCAGCCCATGGTCGGGATATAATTCACCCCTCCACTTT. As protein: CASSPWSGYNSPLHF.

There are many counts of this clonotype. The chain couples TRBV6-6 to TRBJ1-6; D gene ambiguous. The V gene's germline CDR1 is MNHNY and CDR2 SVGAGI (reference sequence). The V end lost 0 bases, the J end lost 5 bases, and 11 bases lay between the germline ends. There are 16 residues in the CDR3. As DNA, the CDR3 is TGTGCCAGCAGTTACTCGATGTGGCCGAATAATTCACCCCTCCACTTT. This encodes CASSYSMWPNNSPLHF.

This clonotype was seen ten or more times. The CDR3: CASSQDLWGYNEQFF. The CDR3 bases are TGCGCCAGCAGCCAAGACCTCTGGGGATACAATGAGCAGTTCTTC. The V call is TRBV4-1, the J call TRBJ2-1; D is ambiguous. The CDR3 has 15 residues. Germline V lookup: CDR1 MGHRA, CDR2 YSYEKL. Trimming left V 0 bases short and J 4 bases short, with 10 bases between.

This clonotype has a count of ten or more. The chain recombines TRBV7-2 with TRBJ2-4; 9 bases line up with TRBD2. Germline-derived CDR1 and CDR2 are SGHTA and FQGNSA. Unmatched junction bases numbered 10, after V lost 1 base and J lost 6 bases. The CDR3 spans 17 residues. For the CDR3, the DNA is TGTGCCAGCAGCTTAGAGGGGGCGGGGGGGCGTGGAAACATTCAGTACTTC. Translation gives CASSLEGAGGRGNIQYF.

This clonotype appeared many times. This chain uses TRBV30 with TRBJ1-1; D not certain. Germline CDR1 and CDR2: GTSNPN and SVGIG (reference sequence). The V and J ends lost 1 base and 7 bases respectively, with 10 bases between them. This CDR3 comprises 12 residues. CDR3 sequence reads: CAWSEVFFEAFF. Written as DNA, the CDR3 is TGTGCCTGGAGTGAAGTCTTTTTTGAAGCTTTCTTT. Full variable domain (rest looked up from reference TRBV30 and TRBJ1-1): SQTIHQWPATLVQPVGSPLSLECTVEGTSNPNLYWYRQAAGRGLQLLFYSVGIGQISSEVPQNLSASRPQDRQFILSSKKLLLSDSGFYLCAWSEVFFEAFFGQGTRLTVV.

In this sample, this clonotype turned up many times. This rearrangement joins TRBV19 to TRBJ1-2; the D gene is possibly TRBD1 (5 bases). From germline, CDR1 is LNHDA and CDR2 SQIVND (reference sequence). This CDR3 has 14 amino acids. V gave up 3 bases and J gave up 11 bases, with 19 bases separating them. CDR3 nucleotides: TGTGCCAGTAGTATCTGGGGCGACAGACAGAGGTACACCTTC. It is translated as CASSIWGDRQRYTF.

This clonotype was seen many times. The chain uses TRBV18 and TRBJ2-2; no clear D gene. Germline CDR1 KGHSH, CDR2 LQKENI. The V and J ends lost 1 base and 3 bases respectively, with 3 bases between them. The CDR3 length is 13 residues. CDR3 DNA: TGTGCCAGCTCACCACTGGACACCGGGGAGCTGTTTTTT. Translated, it gives CASSPLDTGELFF.

This clonotype has ten or more counts. The rearrangement links TRBV11-3 to TRBJ2-1, with 12 bases aligning to TRBD2. J gave up 7 bases and V 4 bases, and 8 bases lay outside the gene matches. The CDR3 is made up of 16 amino acids. In germline, CDR1 is SGHNT, CDR2 YENEEA. CDR3 region: CASSSRGLAGTNEQFF. DNA of the CDR3: TGTGCCAGCAGCTCCCGAGGACTAGCGGGGACAAATGAGCAGTTCTTC. The full variable domain, in which reference TRBV11-3 and TRBJ2-1 provide the parts outside the CDR3, is EAGVVQSPRYKIIEKKQPVAFWCNPISGHNTLYWYLQNLGQGPELLIRYENEEAVDDSQLPKDRFSAERLKGVDSTLKIQPAELGDSAVYLCASSSRGLAGTNEQFFGPGTRLTVL.

This clonotype was found once. This sequence joins TRBV24-1 and TRBJ2-4; unclear D gene. This CDR3 has 13 amino acids. Germline V gene lookup returns CDR1 KGHDR and CDR2 SFDVKD. Trimming took 4 bases from V and 12 from J, leaving 15 bases between them. The CDR3 nucleotides are TGTGCCACCAGTGAGGCTGGGAATGACACTCAGTACTTC. Its translation: CATSEAGNDTQYF.